This TCR beta chain was observed in a study of blood T cell repertoires in COVID-19. Generated by immunoSEQ multiplex PCR, the TCRdb table keeps only in-frame clones and is missing some. Of 160,000 or so clones in the sample, approximately 88% were seen once. V lost 4 bases, J lost 9 bases, and 14 bases stayed unmatched. The germline V gene has CDR1 SEHNR and CDR2 FQNEAQ (reference sequence). The CDR3 loop spans 17 amino acids. Sequences were obtained from peripheral blood. The sequence was collected from a woman aged 55-69 years who had recovered from COVID-19. The gene calls are TRBV7-9 and TRBJ1-6; 8 nucleotides align to TRBD1. The CDR3 sequence is CASSSSRSGTGPSPLHF. The CDR3 nucleotides are TGTGCCAGCAGCTCCTCTCGCTCCGGGACAGGTCCTTCACCCCTCCACTTT.